This T cell receptor (beta chain) is from a study of cytotoxic CD8 clonotypes in ibrutinib-treated CLL (dated by TCRdb to 2020 to 2023). Study-level background: In this cohort, some 16 patients were treatment-naive and about a dozen were relapsed/refractory, while some 18 had unmutated IGHV. Partial responses were observed in around 25 patients and complete responses in 2; after a median follow-up of around 68 months, remission was maintained in approximately 15 patients and progression was observed in roughly twelve. Response samples were obtained after a median of 12 months of treatment, with a range of roughly 6 to 36 months. Samples averaged approximately 260,000 productive templates and some 91,000 productive rearrangements. Longitudinal samples were available for about 30% of the roughly 86 trial participants. Cryopreserved peripheral blood mononuclear cells were obtained before treatment, at response, and at either sustained remission or disease progression. Every remission and progressive disease sample was obtained while ibrutinib was still being received by the patients.

A word on this clone: The clone's antigen remains unknown. Per-base qualities were not stored, and no clone one base away is much larger.

The CDR3 spans 15 residues, from the cysteine through the phenylalanine. The only DNA kept is the CDR3, 45 bases in frame from the first base. At the junction V is shortened by 2 bases and J by 0 bases, with 5 bases in between. The germline V gene specifies LGHNA as CDR1 and YSLEER as CDR2. The goal of deep resolution MiSeq sequencing was a depth between 1 in 1 million and 1 in 200,000 T cells, and coverage averaged 10x per clonotype. The immunoSEQ hsTCRB Kit was used to generate the TCR beta libraries. The original pipeline was this. ImmunoSEQ Data Assistant and ImmunoSEQ Analyzer were used for data analysis, and V, D and J genes were assigned according to IMGT definitions. Clonality, with values ranging from 0 to 1, was calculated as one minus the normalized Shannon entropy of productive rearrangement frequencies. Public clonotype analysis was restricted to overrepresented clonotypes comprising at least 0.05% of each patient's repertoire. More than ten repertoires from age-matched healthy donors, obtained from immuneACCESS, served as clonality controls. As stored in TCRdb, this immuneACCESS dataset retains in-frame rearrangements with V and J assigned. A fraction of the clones does not appear; measured against another copy, unresolved V genes explain less than half of the discrepancy, and the remainder lacks a known reason. Clonal size and the V and J genes are those of that table, whereas D and trimming came from the DNA. This sample has some 92,000 clones in its table, and roughly three quarters of those were observed once. 20% to 25% of the sample is in the top ten clones.

This specimen's time point label, interpreted: approximately 25 months on ibrutinib. Roughly 2 micrograms of genomic DNA were extracted from cryopreserved PBMCs for TCR beta library preparation. Longitudinal blood samples from CLL patients receiving ibrutinib monotherapy were subjected to high-throughput TCR beta sequencing. Patients were enrolled in a phase 2 open-label single-center ibrutinib monotherapy trial. Broad study findings and their caveats: Sampling times were not matched between patients in sustained remission and patients whose disease was progressing, and lymph node repertoires were not examined. Baseline clonality was found to be higher than that of age-matched healthy donors and was strongly correlated with circulating CD8+ T-cell counts. An increase in clonality was observed at ibrutinib response, with clonality remaining stable during sustained remission and falling back toward baseline at progression. Public clonotypes were rare and either contracted or stayed stable during treatment, and the rise in clonality at ibrutinib response reflected the expansion of private clonotypes.

The sequences come from PBMCs, collected after 24 months of ibrutinib treatment. Recombination joined TRBV4-3 with TRBJ2-6; a confident D gene designation cannot be given. This clonotype was sampled from a human donor with chronic lymphocytic leukemia. The CDR3 region reads CASSQLGSGANVLTF. The sequence in DNA is TGCGCCAGCAGCCAACTAGGCTCTGGGGCCAACGTCCTGACTTTC.